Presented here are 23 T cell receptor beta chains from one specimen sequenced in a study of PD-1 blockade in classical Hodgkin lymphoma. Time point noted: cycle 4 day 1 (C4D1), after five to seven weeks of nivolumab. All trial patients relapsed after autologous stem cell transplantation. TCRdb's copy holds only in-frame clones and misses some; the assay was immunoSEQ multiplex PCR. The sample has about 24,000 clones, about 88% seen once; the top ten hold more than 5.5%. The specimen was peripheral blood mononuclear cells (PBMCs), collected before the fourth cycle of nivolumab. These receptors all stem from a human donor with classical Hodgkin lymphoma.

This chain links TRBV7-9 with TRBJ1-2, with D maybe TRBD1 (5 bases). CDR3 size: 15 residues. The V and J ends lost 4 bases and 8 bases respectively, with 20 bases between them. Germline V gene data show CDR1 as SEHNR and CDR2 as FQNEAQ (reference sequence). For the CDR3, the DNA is TGTGCCAGCAGCTACTCCAGGGTTCCTTTGGGGGGCTACACCTTC. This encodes CASSYSRVPLGGYTF.

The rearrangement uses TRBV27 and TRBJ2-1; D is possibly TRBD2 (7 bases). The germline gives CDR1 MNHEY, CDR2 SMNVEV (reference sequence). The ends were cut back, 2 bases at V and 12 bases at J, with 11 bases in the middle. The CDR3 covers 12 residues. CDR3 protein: CASSLGGAGQFF. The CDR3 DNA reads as TGTGCCAGCAGTTTAGGGGGGGCTGGGCAGTTCTTC.

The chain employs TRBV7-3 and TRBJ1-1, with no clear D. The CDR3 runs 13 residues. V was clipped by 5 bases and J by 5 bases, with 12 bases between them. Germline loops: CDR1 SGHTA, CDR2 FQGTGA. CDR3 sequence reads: CASSTAEGTEAFF. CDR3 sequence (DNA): TGTGCCAGCAGCACCGCAGAGGGTACTGAAGCTTTCTTT.

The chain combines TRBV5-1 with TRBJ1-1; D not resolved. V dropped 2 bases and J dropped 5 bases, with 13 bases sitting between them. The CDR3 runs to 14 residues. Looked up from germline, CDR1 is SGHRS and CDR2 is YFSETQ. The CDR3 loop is CASSFSALGTEAFF. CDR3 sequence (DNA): TGCGCCAGCAGCTTCTCTGCGCTTGGGACTGAAGCTTTCTTT.

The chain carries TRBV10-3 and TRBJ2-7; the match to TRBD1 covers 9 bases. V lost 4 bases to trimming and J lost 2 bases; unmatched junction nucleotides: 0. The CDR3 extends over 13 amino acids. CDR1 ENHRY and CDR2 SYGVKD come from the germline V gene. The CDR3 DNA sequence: TGTGCCATCAGTGGGACAGGGGCCTACGAGCAGTACTTC. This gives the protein CAISGTGAYEQYF.

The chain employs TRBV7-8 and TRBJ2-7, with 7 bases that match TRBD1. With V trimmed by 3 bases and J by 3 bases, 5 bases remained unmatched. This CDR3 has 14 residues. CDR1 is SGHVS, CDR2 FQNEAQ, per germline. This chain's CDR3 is CASSLVGGFYEQYF. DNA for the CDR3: TGTGCCAGCAGCTTGGTAGGGGGCTTCTACGAGCAGTACTTC.

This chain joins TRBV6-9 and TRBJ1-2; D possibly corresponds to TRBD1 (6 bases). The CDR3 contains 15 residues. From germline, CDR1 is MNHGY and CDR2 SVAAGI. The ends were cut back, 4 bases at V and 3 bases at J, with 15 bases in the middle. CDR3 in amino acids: CASSSATGFDYGYTF. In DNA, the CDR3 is TGTGCCAGCAGTTCCGCGACAGGATTCGACTATGGCTACACCTTC.

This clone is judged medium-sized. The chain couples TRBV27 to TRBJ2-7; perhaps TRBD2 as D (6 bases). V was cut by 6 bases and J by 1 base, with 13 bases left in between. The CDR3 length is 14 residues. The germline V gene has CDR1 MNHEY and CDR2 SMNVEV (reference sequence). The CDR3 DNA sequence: TGTGCCAGCAGGCGAGCGGGTCTTTCCTACGAGCAGTACTTC. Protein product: CASRRAGLSYEQYF.

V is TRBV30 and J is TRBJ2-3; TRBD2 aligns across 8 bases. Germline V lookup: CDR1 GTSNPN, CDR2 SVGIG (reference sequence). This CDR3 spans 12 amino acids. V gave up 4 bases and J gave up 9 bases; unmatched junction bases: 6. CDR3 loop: CAWTLIAGTQYF. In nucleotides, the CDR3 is TGTGCCTGGACCCTAATAGCGGGAACGCAGTATTTT.

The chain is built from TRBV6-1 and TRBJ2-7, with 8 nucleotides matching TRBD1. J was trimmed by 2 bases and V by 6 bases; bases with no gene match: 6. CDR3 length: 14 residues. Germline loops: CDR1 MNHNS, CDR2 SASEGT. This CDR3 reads CASSPRDRTYEQYF. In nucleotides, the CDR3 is TGTGCCAGCAGCCCCCGGGACAGGACCTACGAGCAGTACTTC.

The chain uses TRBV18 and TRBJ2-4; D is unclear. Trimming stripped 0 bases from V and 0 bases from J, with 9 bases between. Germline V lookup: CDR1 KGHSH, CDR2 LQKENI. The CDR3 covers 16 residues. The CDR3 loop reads CASSPPVGLAKNIQYF. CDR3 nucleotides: TGTGCCAGCTCACCACCCGTTGGGTTAGCCAAAAACATTCAGTACTTC.

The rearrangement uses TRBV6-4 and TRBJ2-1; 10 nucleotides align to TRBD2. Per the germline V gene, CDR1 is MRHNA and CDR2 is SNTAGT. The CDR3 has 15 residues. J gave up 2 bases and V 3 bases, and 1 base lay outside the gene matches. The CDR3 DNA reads TGTGCCAGCAGTGAAAGCGGGGGGGCCTACAATGAGCAGTTCTTC. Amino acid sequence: CASSESGGAYNEQFF.

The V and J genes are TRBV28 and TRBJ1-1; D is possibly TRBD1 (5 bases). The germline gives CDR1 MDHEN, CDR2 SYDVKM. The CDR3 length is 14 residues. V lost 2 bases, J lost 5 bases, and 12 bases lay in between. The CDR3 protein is CASSLDGGGTEAFF. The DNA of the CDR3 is TGTGCCAGCAGTTTAGATGGGGGAGGTACTGAAGCTTTCTTT. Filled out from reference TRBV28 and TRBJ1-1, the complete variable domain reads DVKVTQSSRYLVKRTGEKVFLECVQDMDHENMFWYRQDPGLGLRLIYFSYDVKMKEKGDIPEGYSVSREKKERFSLILESASTNQTSMYLCASSLDGGGTEAFFGQGTRLTVV.

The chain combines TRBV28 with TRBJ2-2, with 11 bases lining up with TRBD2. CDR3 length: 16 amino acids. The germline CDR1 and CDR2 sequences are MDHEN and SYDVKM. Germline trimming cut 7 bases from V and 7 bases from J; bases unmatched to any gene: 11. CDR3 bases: TGTGCCAGCACCTCGGAACTAGCGGGAGAAGTCGGGGAGCTGTTTTTT. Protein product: CASTSELAGEVGELFF.

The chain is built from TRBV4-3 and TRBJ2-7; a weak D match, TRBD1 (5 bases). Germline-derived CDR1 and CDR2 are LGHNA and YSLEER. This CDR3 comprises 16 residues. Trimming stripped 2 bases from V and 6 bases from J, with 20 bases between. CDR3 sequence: CASSQSLGAPGGEQYF. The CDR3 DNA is TGCGCCAGCAGCCAATCTTTAGGGGCCCCCGGCGGCGAGCAGTACTTC.

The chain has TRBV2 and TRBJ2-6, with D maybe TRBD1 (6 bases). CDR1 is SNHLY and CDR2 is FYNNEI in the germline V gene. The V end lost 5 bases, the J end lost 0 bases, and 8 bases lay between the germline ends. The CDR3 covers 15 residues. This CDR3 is CASSRTDSGANVLTF. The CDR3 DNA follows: TGTGCCAGCAGTCGGACAGACTCTGGGGCCAACGTCCTGACTTTC.

The DNA of the CDR3 is TGTGCCAGCATTCCCAGCCGCGGCAGCCCAACCTACGAGCAGTACTTC. It codes for CASIPSRGSPTYEQYF. The chain recombines TRBV28 with TRBJ2-7, with no clear D. V lost 7 bases to trimming and J lost 2 bases, with 21 bases between them. The CDR3 contains 16 residues. Germline-derived CDR1 and CDR2 are MDHEN and SYDVKM.

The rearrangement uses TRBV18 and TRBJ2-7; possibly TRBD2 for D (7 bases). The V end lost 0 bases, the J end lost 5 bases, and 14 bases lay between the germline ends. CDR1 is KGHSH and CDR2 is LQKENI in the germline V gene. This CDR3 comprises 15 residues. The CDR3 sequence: CASSPPGGRKDEQYF. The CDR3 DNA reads TGTGCCAGCTCACCACCCGGGGGGCGCAAAGACGAGCAGTACTTC.

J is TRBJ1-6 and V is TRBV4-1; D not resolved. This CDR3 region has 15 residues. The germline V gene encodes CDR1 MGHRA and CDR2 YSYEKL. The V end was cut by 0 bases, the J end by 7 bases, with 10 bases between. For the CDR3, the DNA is TGCGCCAGCAGCCAAGACTCGGGTGGGAATTCACCCCTCCACTTT. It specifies CASSQDSGGNSPLHF.

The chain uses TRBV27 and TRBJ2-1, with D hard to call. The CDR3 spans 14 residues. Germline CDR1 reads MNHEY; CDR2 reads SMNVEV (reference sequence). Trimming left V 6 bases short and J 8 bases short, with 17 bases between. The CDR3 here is CASSPLSPPDEQFF. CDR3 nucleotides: TGTGCCAGCAGCCCCCTTAGTCCACCCGATGAGCAGTTCTTC.

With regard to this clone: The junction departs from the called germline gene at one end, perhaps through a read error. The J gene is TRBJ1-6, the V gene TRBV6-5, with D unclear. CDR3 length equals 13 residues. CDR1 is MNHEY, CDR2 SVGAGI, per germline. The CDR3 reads CASNDGFNSPLHF. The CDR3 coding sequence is TGTGCTAGCAACGACGGGTTTAATTCACCCCTCCACTTT.

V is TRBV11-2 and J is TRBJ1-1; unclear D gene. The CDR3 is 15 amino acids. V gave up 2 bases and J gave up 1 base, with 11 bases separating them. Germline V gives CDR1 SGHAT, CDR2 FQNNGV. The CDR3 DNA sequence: TGTGCCAGCAGCTTATTACTACACCCGAACACTGAAGCTTTCTTT. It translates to CASSLLLHPNTEAFF.

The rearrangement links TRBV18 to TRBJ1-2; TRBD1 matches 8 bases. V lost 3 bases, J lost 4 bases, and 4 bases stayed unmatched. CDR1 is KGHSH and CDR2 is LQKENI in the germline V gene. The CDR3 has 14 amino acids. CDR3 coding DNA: TGTGCCAGCTCACCTTATGACAGGGGCTATGGCTACACCTTC. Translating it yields CASSPYDRGYGYTF.